These T cell receptor beta chains were read from a single sample in a study of T cell responses to AZD1222 COVID-19 vaccine. The repertoire was sequenced with immunoSEQ multiplex PCR; TCRdb's copy has only in-frame clones and lacks some. The table records roughly 140,000 clones, 90% to 95% of them present only once. The sample here was peripheral blood, taken on day 0 of MenACWY control vaccination. Source of these receptors: an adult in good health. Each CDR3 is given with its conserved first and last residue. The order of the fields is V gene, D gene, clone size, J gene, CDR3 protein, CDR3 DNA. The D gene is left open where the match is weak. The listing skips clone size in some rows; elsewhere it reads once, few, many or a size class.

v_call: TRBV7-7; d_call: .; clone_size: .; j_call: TRBJ2-1; cdr3_aa: CASSLAQGLYNEQFF; cdr3_nt: TGTGCTAGCAGCTTAGCTCAGGGGCTTTACAATGAGCAGTTCTTC
v_call: TRBV19; d_call: TRBD1; clone_size: .; j_call: TRBJ1-1; cdr3_aa: CASSNRLGQLNTEAFF; cdr3_nt: TGTGCCAGTAGTAATCGGTTGGGACAGCTGAACACTGAAGCTTTCTTT
v_call: TRBV6-5; d_call: .; clone_size: .; j_call: TRBJ2-1; cdr3_aa: CASSYSGSNEQFF; cdr3_nt: TGTGCCAGCAGTTACTCAGGCAGTAATGAGCAGTTCTTC
v_call: TRBV18; d_call: .; clone_size: .; j_call: TRBJ2-3; cdr3_aa: CASSSLARDTDTQYF; cdr3_nt: TGTGCCAGCTCATCGTTGGCCAGAGACACAGATACGCAGTATTTT
v_call: TRBV28; d_call: .; clone_size: .; j_call: TRBJ1-2; cdr3_aa: CASSLSANYGYTF; cdr3_nt: TGTGCCAGCAGTTTGTCAGCTAACTATGGCTACACCTTC
v_call: TRBV5-1; d_call: .; clone_size: .; j_call: TRBJ1-6; cdr3_aa: CASSRGAENNSPLHF; cdr3_nt: TGCGCCAGCAGCAGGGGGGCGGAAAATAATTCACCCCTCCACTTT
v_call: TRBV5-1; d_call: TRBD1; clone_size: .; j_call: TRBJ2-1; cdr3_aa: CASSLGQVSGEQFF; cdr3_nt: TGCGCCAGCAGTCTCGGACAGGTCTCGGGTGAGCAGTTCTTC
v_call: TRBV1; d_call: .; clone_size: .; j_call: TRBJ2-5; cdr3_aa: CTSSQTGGDFQETQYF; cdr3_nt: TGCACCAGCAGCCAGACGGGGGGGGACTTCCAAGAGACCCAGTACTTC
v_call: TRBV19; d_call: .; clone_size: .; j_call: TRBJ1-2; cdr3_aa: CASSPELPRGYGYTF; cdr3_nt: TGTGCCAGTAGCCCCGAGTTGCCCCGGGGCTATGGCTACACCTTC
v_call: TRBV19; d_call: .; clone_size: .; j_call: TRBJ1-1; cdr3_aa: CASSRETALGAFF; cdr3_nt: TGTGCCAGTAGCAGAGAGACAGCCTTGGGGGCTTTCTTT
v_call: TRBV5-6; d_call: TRBD1; clone_size: .; j_call: TRBJ1-1; cdr3_aa: CASSLGQGATEAFF; cdr3_nt: TGTGCCAGCAGCTTGGGACAGGGGGCAACTGAAGCTTTCTTT
v_call: TRBV28; d_call: .; clone_size: .; j_call: TRBJ1-2; cdr3_aa: CASQPGILGYTF; cdr3_nt: TGTGCCAGCCAACCCGGAATTTTGGGCTACACCTTC
v_call: TRBV29-1; d_call: TRBD2; clone_size: .; j_call: TRBJ2-7; cdr3_aa: CSVETDGTTYEQYF; cdr3_nt: TGCAGCGTTGAAACCGACGGGACTACCTACGAGCAGTACTTC
v_call: TRBV7-6; d_call: .; clone_size: .; j_call: TRBJ2-1; cdr3_aa: CASSLERGGVGYEQFF; cdr3_nt: TGTGCCAGCAGCTTAGAAAGAGGGGGAGTCGGCTATGAGCAGTTCTTC
v_call: TRBV10-3; d_call: .; clone_size: .; j_call: TRBJ2-7; cdr3_aa: CAISDTDEQYF; cdr3_nt: TGTGCCATCAGTGACACGGACGAGCAGTACTTC
v_call: TRBV7-9; d_call: .; clone_size: once; j_call: TRBJ2-6; cdr3_aa: CASSLEGAASARANVLTF; cdr3_nt: TGTGCCAGCAGCTTAGAAGGGGCAGCCTCGGCTAGGGCCAACGTCCTGACTTTC
v_call: TRBV13; d_call: .; clone_size: once; j_call: TRBJ1-6; cdr3_aa: CASSYLGGKASPLHF; cdr3_nt: TGTGCCAGCAGCTACCTCGGGGGGAAGGCTTCACCCCTCCACTTT
v_call: TRBV7-9; d_call: TRBD1; clone_size: .; j_call: TRBJ1-1; cdr3_aa: CASRLGQENTEAFF; cdr3_nt: TGTGCCAGCAGATTGGGACAGGAGAACACTGAAGCTTTCTTT
v_call: TRBV3-1/TRBV3-2; d_call: .; clone_size: .; j_call: TRBJ1-2; cdr3_aa: CASSRGQPVARGYTF; cdr3_nt: TGTGCCAGCAGCCGCGGACAGCCCGTTGCGAGGGGCTACACCTTC
v_call: TRBV2; d_call: .; clone_size: few; j_call: TRBJ1-3; cdr3_aa: CASTGDRFQLGNTIYF; cdr3_nt: TGTGCCAGCACCGGGGACCGGTTCCAACTTGGAAACACCATATATTTT
v_call: TRBV9; d_call: .; clone_size: once; j_call: TRBJ2-2; cdr3_aa: CASSVDGQGHNGELFF; cdr3_nt: TGTGCCAGCAGCGTAGATGGTCAGGGTCATAACGGGGAGCTGTTTTTT
v_call: TRBV30; d_call: .; clone_size: .; j_call: TRBJ1-6; cdr3_aa: CAWSPGDPYNSPLHF; cdr3_nt: TGTGCCTGGTCGCCAGGGGACCCTTATAATTCACCCCTCCACTTT
v_call: TRBV5-1; d_call: .; clone_size: .; j_call: TRBJ1-3; cdr3_aa: CASSIPRGAGNTIYF; cdr3_nt: TGCGCCAGCAGCATCCCTCGAGGGGCTGGAAACACCATATATTTT
v_call: TRBV7-2; d_call: .; clone_size: .; j_call: TRBJ1-2; cdr3_aa: CASSSPGKNYGYTF; cdr3_nt: TGTGCCAGCAGCTCTCCGGGAAAGAACTATGGCTACACCTTC
v_call: TRBV5-4; d_call: .; clone_size: .; j_call: TRBJ2-1; cdr3_aa: CASSLGTTPRNEQFF; cdr3_nt: TGTGCCAGCAGCTTGGGTACCACCCCCAGGAATGAGCAGTTCTTC
v_call: TRBV5-1; d_call: TRBD1; clone_size: .; j_call: TRBJ1-2; cdr3_aa: CASSSTGGAEFGYTF; cdr3_nt: TGCGCCAGCAGCTCAACAGGGGGCGCAGAATTCGGCTACACCTTC
v_call: TRBV29-1; d_call: .; clone_size: .; j_call: TRBJ1-3; cdr3_aa: CSVAQGNTIYF; cdr3_nt: TGCAGCGTGGCACAAGGAAACACCATATATTTT
v_call: TRBV18; d_call: .; clone_size: .; j_call: TRBJ1-1; cdr3_aa: CASSPPGVTEAFF; cdr3_nt: TGTGCCAGCTCACCACCGGGGGTCACTGAAGCTTTCTTT
v_call: TRBV5-1; d_call: TRBD2; clone_size: .; j_call: TRBJ2-3; cdr3_aa: CASSFPQRGGLTDTQYF; cdr3_nt: TGCGCCAGCAGCTTTCCCCAGCGGGGGGGCCTCACAGATACGCAGTATTTT
v_call: TRBV29-1; d_call: .; clone_size: .; j_call: TRBJ2-2; cdr3_aa: CSVKVDSPNTGELFF; cdr3_nt: TGCAGCGTGAAGGTTGACAGTCCGAACACCGGGGAGCTGTTTTTT
v_call: TRBV7-3; d_call: TRBD2; clone_size: once; j_call: TRBJ2-3; cdr3_aa: CASSLLAGTRRTADTQYF; cdr3_nt: TGTGCCAGCAGCTTATTAGCGGGGACCCGCAGAACCGCAGATACGCAGTATTTT
v_call: TRBV9; d_call: .; clone_size: .; j_call: TRBJ1-3; cdr3_aa: CASSDRQPSGNTIYF; cdr3_nt: TGTGCCAGCAGCGACAGACAACCCTCTGGAAACACCATATATTTT
v_call: TRBV5-1; d_call: .; clone_size: .; j_call: TRBJ1-2; cdr3_aa: CASSLGQTYGYTF; cdr3_nt: TGCGCCAGCAGCCTCGGACAAACCTATGGCTACACCTTC
v_call: TRBV7-8; d_call: .; clone_size: .; j_call: TRBJ1-6; cdr3_aa: CASSSSDRDTLHF; cdr3_nt: TGTGCCAGCAGCTCATCCGACCGGGACACTCTCCACTTT
v_call: TRBV30; d_call: TRBD1; clone_size: .; j_call: TRBJ1-5; cdr3_aa: CAWRRTGGNQPQHF; cdr3_nt: TGTGCCTGGAGGCGGACAGGGGGAAATCAGCCCCAGCATTTT
v_call: TRBV2; d_call: .; clone_size: .; j_call: TRBJ1-4; cdr3_aa: CASRIATNEKLFF; cdr3_nt: TGTGCCAGCAGGATTGCAACTAATGAAAAACTGTTTTTT
v_call: TRBV7-8; d_call: .; clone_size: few; j_call: TRBJ1-5; cdr3_aa: CASSLDRISNQPQHF; cdr3_nt: TGTGCCAGCAGCTTAGACAGGATTAGCAATCAGCCCCAGCATTTT
v_call: TRBV5-1; d_call: .; clone_size: .; j_call: TRBJ2-2; cdr3_aa: CASSPTDPGELFF; cdr3_nt: TGCGCCAGCAGCCCAACCGACCCCGGGGAGCTGTTTTTT
v_call: TRBV6-1; d_call: TRBD1; clone_size: .; j_call: TRBJ1-5; cdr3_aa: CASSEKRGDRGLGQPQHF; cdr3_nt: TGTGCCAGCAGTGAAAAAAGGGGAGACAGGGGGTTGGGGCAGCCCCAGCATTTT
v_call: TRBV29-1; d_call: .; clone_size: .; j_call: TRBJ2-1; cdr3_aa: CSVEASFNEQFF; cdr3_nt: TGCAGCGTTGAAGCCTCCTTTAATGAGCAGTTCTTC
v_call: TRBV7-3; d_call: .; clone_size: .; j_call: TRBJ2-5; cdr3_aa: CASSLTREETQYF; cdr3_nt: TGTGCCAGCAGCTTAACCAGGGAAGAGACCCAGTACTTC
v_call: TRBV4-1; d_call: .; clone_size: .; j_call: TRBJ1-4; cdr3_aa: CASSQELGKLFF; cdr3_nt: TGCGCCAGCAGCCAAGAGTTGGGAAAACTGTTTTTT
v_call: TRBV7-9; d_call: .; clone_size: .; j_call: TRBJ2-1; cdr3_aa: CASSLRSEAYNEQFF; cdr3_nt: TGTGCCAGCAGCTTAAGATCCGAGGCCTACAATGAGCAGTTCTTC
v_call: TRBV9; d_call: .; clone_size: .; j_call: TRBJ2-1; cdr3_aa: CASSEGPYNEQFF; cdr3_nt: TGTGCCAGCAGCGAAGGGCCCTACAATGAGCAGTTCTTC
v_call: TRBV3-1/TRBV3-2; d_call: .; clone_size: once; j_call: TRBJ2-2; cdr3_aa: CASSQDFANTGELFF; cdr3_nt: TGTGCCAGCAGCCAAGATTTTGCGAACACCGGGGAGCTGTTTTTT
v_call: TRBV6-4; d_call: TRBD2; clone_size: few; j_call: TRBJ2-1; cdr3_aa: CASSEGAGTSGIGEQFF; cdr3_nt: TGTGCCAGCAGTGAAGGGGCGGGGACTAGCGGGATCGGTGAGCAGTTCTTC
v_call: TRBV14; d_call: TRBD2; clone_size: .; j_call: TRBJ2-1; cdr3_aa: CASSQGLAGGHSSYNEQFF; cdr3_nt: TGTGCCAGCAGCCAAGGGCTAGCGGGGGGCCATAGCTCCTACAATGAGCAGTTCTTC
v_call: TRBV10-1; d_call: .; clone_size: .; j_call: TRBJ1-2; cdr3_aa: CARAGTSCWYGYTF; cdr3_nt: TGCGCCAGAGCGGGGACATCGTGTTGGTATGGCTACACCTTC
v_call: TRBV14; d_call: .; clone_size: .; j_call: TRBJ2-7; cdr3_aa: CASSQERGNEQYF; cdr3_nt: TGTGCCAGCAGCCAAGAACGAGGGAACGAGCAGTACTTC
v_call: TRBV30; d_call: .; clone_size: .; j_call: TRBJ1-1; cdr3_aa: CAWSTTANTEAFF; cdr3_nt: TGTGCCTGGAGTACGACAGCGAACACTGAAGCTTTCTTT
v_call: TRBV27; d_call: .; clone_size: .; j_call: TRBJ1-1; cdr3_aa: CASSPRWGTMNTEAFF; cdr3_nt: TGTGCCAGCAGCCCACGGTGGGGTACCATGAACACTGAAGCTTTCTTT
v_call: TRBV9; d_call: .; clone_size: .; j_call: TRBJ1-6; cdr3_aa: CASSGQTGYSPLHF; cdr3_nt: TGTGCCAGCAGCGGACAAACAGGGTATTCACCCCTCCACTTT
v_call: TRBV14; d_call: .; clone_size: few; j_call: TRBJ1-1; cdr3_aa: CASSQGQVTEAFF; cdr3_nt: TGTGCCAGCAGCCAAGGACAGGTCACTGAAGCTTTCTTT
v_call: TRBV3-1/TRBV3-2; d_call: .; clone_size: .; j_call: TRBJ1-2; cdr3_aa: CASSQGTVNYGYTF; cdr3_nt: TGTGCCAGCAGCCAAGGGACGGTTAACTATGGCTACACCTTC